These 16 T cell receptor beta chains originate from one sample sequenced in a study of T cell repertoires and Cas9 in healthy adults. The method was immunoSEQ multiplex PCR; TCRdb's version includes in-frame clones alone and lacks a portion of them. The table includes about 14,000 clones, about 88% detected once. Sequenced sample: Tregs (CD4+, CD25+, CD127-, CD137-, CD154-) from PBMCs; culture status not recorded. These receptors were obtained from a human donor in good health.

V is TRBV11-3 and J is TRBJ2-1; 15 nucleotides agree with TRBD2. The CDR3 length is 18 residues. The V segment lost 3 bases and the J segment 2 bases; nucleotides outside the gene matches: 5. The germline CDR1 and CDR2 sequences are SGHNT and YENEEA. CDR3 amino acids: CASSLGTSGGPAYNEQFF. In DNA, the CDR3 is TGTGCCAGCAGCTTGGGGACTAGCGGGGGGCCGGCCTACAATGAGCAGTTCTTC.

V and J are TRBV11-2 and TRBJ1-1; tentatively, D is TRBD1 (6 bases). Trimming removed 4 bases from V and 3 bases from J, with 15 bases in between. The CDR3 is 15 residues long. Germline V CDR1 and CDR2: SGHAT, FQNNGV. CDR3 residues: CASSWGRNGDTEAFF. The CDR3 nucleotides read TGTGCCAGCAGCTGGGGGCGGAACGGGGACACTGAAGCTTTCTTT.

This chain links TRBV18 with TRBJ2-7; the D gene is possibly TRBD2 (6 bases). This CDR3 contains 15 residues. The ends were cut back, 3 bases at V and 0 bases at J, with 12 bases in the middle. Germline loops: CDR1 KGHSH, CDR2 LQKENI. In nucleotides, the CDR3 is TGTGCCAGCTCACCGGACCCGGGGGTCTCCTACGAGCAGTACTTC. Amino acid sequence: CASSPDPGVSYEQYF.

Turning to this clone: Other DNA sequences in this specimen translate into the identical CDR3. The chain recombines TRBV11-2 with TRBJ1-5, with D possibly TRBD1 on 5 matching bases. Trimming took 5 bases from V and 4 from J, leaving 15 bases between them. This CDR3 has 15 amino acids. Germline CDR1 is SGHAT and CDR2 is FQNNGV. CDR3: CASSRSQGGNQPQHF. The CDR3 coding sequence is TGTGCCAGCAGCCGGAGTCAGGGAGGAAATCAGCCCCAGCATTTT. Drawing the rest from reference TRBV11-2 and TRBJ1-5, the complete variable domain is EAGVAQSPRYKIIEKRQSVAFWCNPISGHATLYWYQQILGQGPKLLIQFQNNGVVDDSQLPKDRFSAERLKGVDSTLKIQPAKLEDSAVYLCASSRSQGGNQPQHFGDGTRLSIL.

V gene TRBV19 combines with J gene TRBJ2-1; 9 positions match TRBD2. V lost 0 bases and J lost 7; bases outside the gene matches: 1. The CDR3 consists of 14 residues. Germline assignment: CDR1 LNHDA and CDR2 SQIVND (reference sequence). This CDR3 reads CASSIESGGNEQFF. CDR3 coding DNA: TGTGCCAGTAGTATAGAGAGCGGGGGGAATGAGCAGTTCTTC.

This clone was detected only once. The CDR3: CASSLVGGRTETQYF. DNA of the CDR3: TGTGCCAGCAGCTTAGTTGGGGGCCGTACAGAGACCCAGTACTTC. The rearrangement joins TRBV7-9 to TRBJ2-5; D is perhaps TRBD1 (6 bases). V shed 1 base and J shed 4 bases, with 13 bases lying between them. The germline gives CDR1 SEHNR, CDR2 FQNEAQ (reference sequence). The CDR3 totals 15 residues.

The genes are TRBV10-3 and TRBJ2-7; 16 positions match TRBD2. Germline V lookup: CDR1 ENHRY, CDR2 SYGVKD. Trimming took 6 bases from V and 7 from J; bases not matched to a gene: 0. The length of the CDR3 is 13 residues. The CDR3 sequence is CAIRGLAGGEQYV. The CDR3 region has the DNA TGTGCCATCAGGGGACTAGCGGGAGGGGAGCAGTACGTC.

In nucleotides, the CDR3 is TGTGCCAGCTCACCGGGACTAGCGGGAGAAACCGGGGAGCTGTTTTTT. This translates into CASSPGLAGETGELFF. The genes are TRBV18 and TRBJ2-2; 14 bases align to TRBD2. The CDR3 is 16 amino acids. The germline gives CDR1 KGHSH, CDR2 LQKENI. The junction had 2 bases not matched to a gene; V was cut back by 3 bases and J by 5 bases.

Comments on this clone: The germline gene is not matched at one end of the junction; a read error may be the cause. The rearrangement joins TRBV6-6 to TRBJ1-1; possible D gene TRBD1, 6 bases. CDR1 and CDR2 (germline): MNHNY, SVGAGI (reference sequence). The CDR3 totals 11 residues. CDR3 in amino acids: CASGRGEPRLF. CDR3 sequence (DNA): TGTGCCAGCGGGAGGGGGGAGCCTCGACTCTTT.

This clone occurred once. The V call is TRBV28, the J call TRBJ1-2; D may be TRBD1 (5 bases). V was cut by 1 base and J by 4 bases, with 10 bases left in between. The CDR3 covers 14 residues. Germline lookup yields CDR1 MDHEN and CDR2 SYDVKM. The DNA of the CDR3 is TGTGCCAGCAGTTTATCGGGCAGGGTCTATGGCTACACCTTC. It yields the protein CASSLSGRVYGYTF.

The chain carries TRBV5-1 and TRBJ1-2; D is possibly TRBD1 (6 bases). The V end was cut by 4 bases, the J end by 4 bases, with 26 bases between. Per germline, CDR1 SGHRS and CDR2 YFSETQ. The CDR3 length is 18 residues. The CDR3 coding sequence is TGCGCCAGCAGCGGAGGATTGCGGGGACACTCGCCCGGCTATGGCTACACCTTC. This encodes CASSGGLRGHSPGYGYTF.

This sequence joins TRBV29-1 and TRBJ2-5, with D possibly matching TRBD1 (6 bases). Germline assignment: CDR1 SQVTM and CDR2 ANQGSEA. V lost 4 bases and J 4 bases, leaving 16 bases between the germline ends. The CDR3 is 14 residues long. The CDR3 DNA reads as TGCAGCGTTGTTTCGCTTGGACAGATAGAGACCCAGTACTTC. Protein: CSVVSLGQIETQYF.

V is TRBV6-6 and J is TRBJ1-1, with a weak D call TRBD1 (5 bases). V lost 10 bases and J 4 bases, leaving 13 bases between the germline ends. The CDR3 extends over 12 amino acids. Germline V gene sequence: CDR1 MNHNY, CDR2 SVGAGI (reference sequence). The CDR3 DNA reads as TGTGCCACTCGCGGGGGGGGCACTGAAGCTTTCTTT. Translated: CATRGGGTEAFF.

The J gene is TRBJ2-3, the V gene TRBV19; D gene ambiguous. CDR1 LNHDA and CDR2 SQIVND come from the germline V gene (reference sequence). There are 12 residues in the CDR3. Trimming took off 5 bases at V and 2 bases at J, with 5 bases between the two ends. In nucleotides, the CDR3 is TGTGCCAGTAGTCCTTACACAGATACGCAGTATTTT. It codes for CASSPYTDTQYF.

The CDR3 spells CASSATGAIKETQYF. The CDR3 region has the DNA TGTGCCAGCAGCGCTACAGGGGCAATCAAAGAGACCCAGTACTTC. V and J are TRBV7-9 and TRBJ2-5; 7 bases are shared with TRBD1. Per the germline V gene, CDR1 is SEHNR and CDR2 is FQNEAQ (reference sequence). The CDR3 runs to 15 residues. Trimming at V came to 5 bases and at J to 3 bases, leaving 9 bases not matched to a gene.

In nucleotides, the CDR3 is TGTGCTAGTGGTTTTGGGGGAGGGGGCGTACTCAGAGGCTACACCTTC. Translation: CASGFGGGGVLRGYTF. This chain links TRBV12-5 with TRBJ1-2, with 7 bases fitting TRBD1. Per germline, CDR1 LGHNT and CDR2 FRNRAP. J was trimmed by 8 bases and V by 3 bases; bases with no gene match: 15. The CDR3 loop spans 16 amino acids.